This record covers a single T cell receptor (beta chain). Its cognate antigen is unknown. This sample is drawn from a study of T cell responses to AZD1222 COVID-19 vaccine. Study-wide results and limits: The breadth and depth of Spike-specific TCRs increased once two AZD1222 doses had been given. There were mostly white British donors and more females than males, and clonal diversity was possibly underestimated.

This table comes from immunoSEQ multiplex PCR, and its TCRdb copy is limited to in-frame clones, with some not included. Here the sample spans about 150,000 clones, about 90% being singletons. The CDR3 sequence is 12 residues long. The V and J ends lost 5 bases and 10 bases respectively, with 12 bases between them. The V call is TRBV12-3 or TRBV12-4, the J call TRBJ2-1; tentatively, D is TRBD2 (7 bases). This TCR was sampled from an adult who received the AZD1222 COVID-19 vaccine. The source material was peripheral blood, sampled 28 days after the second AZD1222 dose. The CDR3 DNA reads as TGTGCCAGCAGTGCGGGGGCGGGAGAGCAGTTCTTC. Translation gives CASSAGAGEQFF.